The clone carrying this TCR beta chain showed up many times. Its specificity is not known. Relying on iRepertoire HTBI primers and Arm-PCR of CDR3 regions, the team built TCR beta libraries. TCRdb redid the calling of the multiplex PCR reads with MiXCR, one entry per CDR3 protein. This repertoire shows 350,000 to 500,000 distinct CDR3 sequences, about 21% found once; its top ten account for around an eighth. This entry is derived from a study of regulatory T cells in long-lasting Graves disease. Study-level results: Persistent-disease Graves' patients showed less TCR diversity than new cases. The study found TRBV28, TRBJ1-2 and TRBJ2-5 favored in persistent disease.

The CDR3 has 19 residues. V was trimmed by 3 bases and J by 0 bases, leaving 20 bases between them. Germline V gene lookup returns CDR1 KGHDR and CDR2 SFDVKD. Time point denoted: persistent/refractory GD, antithyroid drugs over 5 years with positive TRAb. RNA isolated from PBMCs was used to make the TCR library. Recruitment took place at an endocrinology department in Xi'an, China. This clonotype was sampled from a female donor with Graves disease. The sample consisted of peripheral blood mononuclear cells (PBMCs), taken when the disease was refractory, from a patient treated with antithyroid drugs. The chain links TRBV24-1 to TRBJ2-1; D may be TRBD2 (7 bases). The CDR3 region is CATSDRGAARRSSYNEQFF. CDR3 nucleotides: TGTGCCACCAGTGATCGGGGGGCGGCTAGAAGAAGCTCCTACAATGAGCAGTTCTTC.